These 31 T cell receptor beta chains share one sample of origin, sequenced in a study of CXCR3-negative and CXCR3-positive naive CD8 T cells. With UMI labels, 5' RACE was used to prepare the TRB cDNA libraries. After re-calling the 5' RACE reads, TCRdb lists one entry per CDR3 protein, DNA absent. Its table lists 69,000 or so distinct CDR3 sequences. The specimen sequenced was naive CXCR3- CD8+ T cells from blood. Documented subset: CD45RO-CCR7+CD27+CD95- naive CD8+ T cells lacking CXCR3 (TNR3-). These receptors all stem from a human donor in good health. Some clones in this sample may be carry-over from other donors' samples.

V is TRBV29-1 and J is TRBJ2-3; the TCRdb call, TRBD1, lacks DNA for checking. CDR1 is SQVTM and CDR2 is ANQGSEA in the germline V gene. The CDR3 sequence is 15 residues long. CDR3 amino acids: CSVVWYGGNTDTQYF.

V is TRBV4-3 and J is TRBJ2-5; TCRdb names TRBD1, which stays unverified in the absence of DNA. CDR3 length: 15 residues. Per germline, CDR1 LGHNA and CDR2 YSLEER. The CDR3 spells CASSQGGGAGETQYF.

The chain carries TRBV6-1 and TRBJ1-1; TCRdb reports TRBD1, a call that lacks DNA to check it against. CDR3 size: 13 residues. Germline CDR1 MNHNS, CDR2 SASEGT. The CDR3 sequence: CASSDGGDTEAFF.

The chain links TRBV28 to TRBJ2-7; the D call from TCRdb, TRBD2, cannot be confirmed without DNA. CDR3 length equals 15 residues. CDR1 is MDHEN and CDR2 is SYDVKM in the germline V gene. CDR3 loop: CASKPRQGRSYEQYF. Drawing the rest from reference TRBV28 and TRBJ2-7, the complete variable domain is DVKVTQSSRYLVKRTGEKVFLECVQDMDHENMFWYRQDPGLGLRLIYFSYDVKMKEKGDIPEGYSVSREKKERFSLILESASTNQTSMYLCASKPRQGRSYEQYFGPGTRLTVT.

This CDR3 reads CSVDRDHEETQYF. The chain combines TRBV29-1 with TRBJ2-5; TCRdb designates TRBD1, a call that cannot be tested without DNA. This CDR3 has 13 amino acids. Germline-derived CDR1 and CDR2 are SQVTM and ANQGSEA.

The chain carries TRBV12-3 or TRBV12-4 and TRBJ2-3; the TCRdb call, TRBD2, lacks DNA for checking. CDR3 length: 16 amino acids. CDR3 sequence reads: CASSPILAGRRDTQYF.

The chain combines TRBV29-1 with TRBJ2-7; TCRdb picks TRBD1, but there is no DNA to check that call. Germline V CDR1 and CDR2: SQVTM, ANQGSEA. The CDR3 is 13 residues long. CDR3 sequence reads: CSVEIGEGGEQYF.

J is TRBJ2-1 and V is TRBV29-1; TCRdb returns TRBD1, unconfirmable since there is no DNA. The CDR3 totals 14 residues. Looked up from germline, CDR1 is SQVTM and CDR2 is ANQGSEA. This CDR3 is CSVVGQGAYNEQFF.

This rearrangement joins TRBV7-9 to TRBJ2-5; TCRdb's D call, TRBD1, is unchecked because there is no DNA. The CDR3 is 16 residues long. The germline V gene has CDR1 SEHNR and CDR2 FQNEAQ (reference sequence). This CDR3 is CASSSEQGFYAETQYF.

The chain is built from TRBV5-4 and TRBJ2-2; no DNA is available, so the TRBD2 call from TCRdb remains unchecked. CDR3 length equals 15 residues. CDR1 and CDR2 from the germline V gene are SGHNT and YYREEE (reference sequence). This CDR3 is CASSLSLAGAGELFF. Supplemented by reference TRBV5-4 and TRBJ2-2, the full variable domain reads ETGVTQSPTHLIKTRGQQVTLRCSSQSGHNTVSWYQQALGQGPQFIFQYYREEENGRGNFPPRFSGLQFPNYSSELNVNALELDDSALYLCASSLSLAGAGELFFGEGSRLTVL.

This rearrangement joins TRBV29-1 to TRBJ2-2; TCRdb gives TRBD1 as the D gene, but with no DNA this cannot be confirmed. The CDR3 runs to 14 residues. Per germline, CDR1 SQVTM and CDR2 ANQGSEA. CDR3 residues: CSARGQRNTGELFF.

The chain carries TRBV4-1 and TRBJ2-7. Germline values: CDR1 MGHRA, CDR2 YSYEKL. CDR3 length equals 14 residues. CDR3 sequence: CASSQAGGPYEQYF.

The J gene is TRBJ1-2, the V gene TRBV29-1. The CDR3 length is 14 residues. CDR1 SQVTM and CDR2 ANQGSEA come from the germline V gene. CDR3 in amino acids: CSVEDPSADYGYTF. The full variable domain, its missing parts supplied by reference TRBV29-1 and TRBJ1-2, is SAVISQKPSRDICQRGTSLTIQCQVDSQVTMMFWYRQQPGQSLTLIATANQGSEATYESGFVIDKFPISRPNLTFSTLTVSNMSPEDSSIYLCSVEDPSADYGYTFGSGTRLTVV.

The rearrangement uses TRBV3-1 and TRBJ2-4; the TCRdb call, TRBD2, lacks DNA for checking. Germline V lookup: CDR1 LGHDT, CDR2 YNNKEL (reference sequence). The CDR3 is 14 residues long. The CDR3 loop reads CASSQSGGPLSSNF. Using reference TRBV3-1 and TRBJ2-4 for the parts outside the CDR3, the full variable domain is DTAVSQTPKYLVTQMGNDKSIKCEQNLGHDTMYWYKQDSKKFLKIMFSYNNKELIINETVPNRFSPKSPDKAHLNLHINSLELGDSAVYFCASSQSGGPLSSNFGAGTRLSVL.

V usage is TRBV9 and J usage is TRBJ2-1; as DNA is missing, the TRBD2 call by TCRdb cannot be tested. The CDR3 runs to 18 residues. CDR1 and CDR2 (germline): SGDLS, YYNGEE. CDR3 region: CASSVVSSGSRPYNEQFF.

This chain connects TRBV12-3 or TRBV12-4 to TRBJ2-6; the D gene TCRdb calls, TRBD2, cannot be checked with no DNA. CDR3 length equals 19 residues. The CDR3: CASTPPPEEYYSGANVLTF.

This chain connects TRBV10-2 to TRBJ1-2. From germline, CDR1 is WSHSY and CDR2 SAAADI. The CDR3 has 15 amino acids. The CDR3 sequence: CASSESFVEPNGYTF.

The CDR3 region is CASSQEPSGTEAFF. The chain uses TRBV3-1 and TRBJ1-1. This CDR3 region has 14 residues. Germline V gene data show CDR1 as LGHDT and CDR2 as YNNKEL (reference sequence).

The rearrangement joins TRBV12-3 or TRBV12-4 to TRBJ1-1; checking the TCRdb D call of TRBD1 is not possible without DNA. This CDR3 is built from 16 residues. CDR3 loop: CASIPKTDRVLGEAFF.

The rearrangement links TRBV20-1 to TRBJ2-1. From germline, CDR1 is DFQATT and CDR2 SNEGSKA (reference sequence). The CDR3 has 14 residues. Here the CDR3 reads CSAGLASSYNEQFF.

The chain has TRBV7-9 and TRBJ2-7. The germline V gene has CDR1 SEHNR and CDR2 FQNEAQ (reference sequence). CDR3 length: 13 residues. The CDR3 region is CASSVTGGYEQYF.

This CDR3 is CASSGGRGAEAFF. The V call is TRBV9, the J call TRBJ1-1; checking the TCRdb D call of TRBD1 is not possible without DNA. CDR1 is SGDLS and CDR2 is YYNGEE in the germline V gene. This CDR3 has 13 residues.

The CDR3 loop reads CASSLIRGPNTEAFF. The genes are TRBV7-3 and TRBJ1-1; no DNA is available, so the TRBD1 call from TCRdb remains unchecked. Per germline, CDR1 SGHTA and CDR2 FQGTGA. The CDR3 length is 15 residues. The full variable domain, with the rest looked up from reference TRBV7-3 and TRBJ1-1, is GAGVSQTPSNKVTEKGKYVELRCDPISGHTALYWYRQSLGQGPEFLIYFQGTGAADDSGLPNDRFFAVRPEGSVSTLKIQRTERGDSAVYLCASSLIRGPNTEAFFGQGTRLTVV.

V is TRBV6-2 or TRBV6-3 and J is TRBJ1-1. This CDR3 comprises 11 residues. Per germline, CDR1 MNHEY and CDR2 SVGEGT. This CDR3 is CASIIGLEAFF.

The V and J genes are TRBV30 and TRBJ1-1; the D call of TRBD1 rests on TCRdb alone, since no DNA is present to check it. This CDR3 has 13 amino acids. CDR1 and CDR2 from the germline V gene are GTSNPN and SVGIG (reference sequence). The CDR3: CAWSPVGNTEAFF. Full variable domain (rest looked up from reference TRBV30 and TRBJ1-1): SQTIHQWPATLVQPVGSPLSLECTVEGTSNPNLYWYRQAAGRGLQLLFYSVGIGQISSEVPQNLSASRPQDRQFILSSKKLLLSDSGFYLCAWSPVGNTEAFFGQGTRLTVV.

The genes are TRBV4-1 and TRBJ2-3; TCRdb selects TRBD2, and the lack of DNA leaves this call unchecked. Germline V CDR1 and CDR2: MGHRA, YSYEKL. The CDR3 spans 17 residues. CDR3 amino acids: CASSQTTGLAGSDTQYF.

This chain connects TRBV14 to TRBJ2-7. Germline V CDR1 and CDR2: SGHDN, FVKESK. This CDR3 is 13 amino acids long. CDR3 residues: CASSQVTPGEQYF. The full variable domain, in which reference TRBV14 and TRBJ2-7 provide the parts outside the CDR3, is EAGVTQFPSHSVIEKGQTVTLRCDPISGHDNLYWYRRVMGKEIKFLLHFVKESKQDESGMPNNRFLAERTGGTYSTLKVQPAELEDSGVYFCASSQVTPGEQYFGPGTRLTVT.

J is TRBJ2-7 and V is TRBV6-2 or TRBV6-3; TCRdb outputs TRBD1, but without DNA this stays unchecked. CDR1 is MNHEY and CDR2 is SVGEGT in the germline V gene. The CDR3 covers 15 residues. This CDR3 reads CATSGVGGLTYGQYF.

The V and J genes are TRBV6-6 and TRBJ1-1. Germline V gene lookup returns CDR1 MNHNY and CDR2 SVGAGI (reference sequence). The CDR3 has 14 amino acids. The CDR3 region is CASSPTVEGTEAFF.

The chain couples TRBV28 to TRBJ1-2; TCRdb designates TRBD1, a call that cannot be tested without DNA. The CDR3 has 13 residues. Looked up from germline, CDR1 is MDHEN and CDR2 is SYDVKM. The CDR3 sequence is CASSFPAWDGYTF.

The chain combines TRBV28 with TRBJ2-7. The CDR3 totals 12 residues. Germline V CDR1 and CDR2: MDHEN, SYDVKM. CDR3 residues: CASSLQTGEQYF.